This TCR beta chain was documented in a study of blood T cell repertoires in COVID-19 (dated by TCRdb to about 2020). Broadly, across the study: Samples covering the acute and convalescent phases of COVID-19 were provided by collaborators in the United States, Italy and Spain. Deeply sampled blood TCRbeta repertoires from subjects exposed to, actively infected with, or recovered from COVID-19 were included in the dataset. The repertoires were released in a freely available public database intended as a resource for research on the immune response to SARS-CoV-2. Where available, HLA class I and class II types were taken from metadata supplied by the sample provider and were not determined by assay-based typing. Samples were obtained from the ongoing ImmuneRACE study (first 160 participants) and from some 1,300 subjects provided by 6 global collaborators. The material from the prospective study consisted of cDNA or gDNA derived from T cells, B-cell-depleted T cells, or PBMCs. Nearly every sample came with metadata listing a de-identified subject ID, COVID-19 status, age in years and sex.

CDR1 and CDR2, looked up from the germline V gene, are KGHSH and LQKENI. The CDR3 holds 15 amino acids from the cysteine to the phenylalanine. Only the CDR3 portion is preserved as DNA: 45 bases, with reading frame beginning at the first base. Trimming removed 3 bases from V and 0 bases from J, leaving 12 bases between the germline ends. Notes on this clone: This clone's antigen is unknown. The sample holds no much larger clone one base away, and base qualities are not on file.

Study-wide conclusions, independent of this receptor: How much clinical and demographic metadata was included differed by source and by participant, and the metadata was provided uncurated.

TCRbeta CDR3 regions were amplified from genomic DNA using the immunoSEQ Assay, a bias-controlled multiplex PCR. The original methods were these. The number of nucleated cells in each sample was estimated by amplification of reference gene primers within the assay. Sequence reads were collapsed and filtered to measure the absolute abundance of every unique TCRbeta CDR3 rearrangement. For each sample, productive Simpson clonality was calculated by taking the square root of Simpson's diversity index across productive rearrangements. Entries here come from immuneACCESS through TCRdb and include only in-frame sequences with V and J called. Some clones fail to appear in such tables; in the studies checked, an unresolved V gene covers under half of the shortfall, and the cause of the remainder is unknown. V, J and clone size reflect that table, while D and trimming were determined from the DNA. The sample table contains 30,000 to 35,000 clones; only one count was recorded for roughly 80% of them. 31% of the sample is held by the ten biggest clonotypes.

Collaborating institutions collected whole blood in K2EDTA tubes following their own protocols. For TCRbeta analysis, collaborators shipped samples as frozen whole blood, isolated PBMCs, or DNA extracted from either of those sample types. This clonotype was obtained from an elderly man with acute or convalescent COVID-19. Sequencing input: peripheral blood. The chain was built from TRBV18 and TRBJ2-7; TRBD2 could be the D gene, as 5 bases match. The CDR3 protein is CASSPGVSGSYEQYF. The DNA reads as follows: TGTGCCAGCTCACCCGGGGTCTCCGGCTCCTACGAGCAGTACTTC.